This is a list of T cell receptor beta chains from one sample in a study of CD8+ T cells in alopecia areata. Libraries were prepared by immunoSEQ multiplex PCR; TCRdb keeps only in-frame clonotypes and omits some of them. The data contain 200,000 to 250,000 clones, about 64% of them seen just once; the ten biggest clones take up 3.5% to 5%. The sequencing used CD4+ T cells sorted from blood, collected at week 4, from a patient treated with tofacitinib. The receptor set was obtained from a human donor with alopecia areata. Each CDR3 is given with its conserved first and last residue. The D gene is left open where the match is weak. Part of the rows lack a size; the others show once, few, many or a class for expanded clones.

size | J | D | V | DNA | CDR3
. | TRBJ2-7 | TRBD2 | TRBV29-1 | TGCAGCGTTGTGGGACTAGGAGGTCCCTACGAGCAGTACTTC | CSVVGLGGPYEQYF
few | TRBJ1-6 | TRBD1 | TRBV4-3 | TGCGCCAGCAGCCAAGATCATCAGGGGGCAGGTTCACCCCTCCACTTT | CASSQDHQGAGSPLHF
. | TRBJ1-5 | . | TRBV19 | TGTGCCAGTAGTGTGGACGCTAATCAGCCCCAGCATTTT | CASSVDANQPQHF
. | TRBJ2-1 | . | TRBV20-1 | TGCAGTGCTAAAGACTACAATGAGCAGTTCTTC | CSAKDYNEQFF
few | TRBJ1-4 | . | TRBV4-1 | TGCGCCAGCAGCCCGACAGGTCTCGCAACTAATGAAAAACTGTTTTTT | CASSPTGLATNEKLFF
. | TRBJ2-7 | . | TRBV29-1 | TGCAGCGTTGAAGGTACCTCCTACGAGCAGTACTTC | CSVEGTSYEQYF
. | TRBJ1-2 | TRBD1 | TRBV5-1 | TGCGCCAGCAGCTCCAGGACAGGGGGCGCGGGGTACACCTTC | CASSSRTGGAGYTF
few | TRBJ2-4 | TRBD1 | TRBV4-3 | TGCGCCAGCAGCCTCGGGACAGCAGCCAAAAACATTCAGTACTTC | CASSLGTAAKNIQYF
. | TRBJ2-3 | . | TRBV7-9 | TGTGCCAGCAGCCCCGGGGACCTCGGGGCGTCCGCAGATACGCAGTATTTT | CASSPGDLGASADTQYF
few | TRBJ2-3 | TRBD2 | TRBV2 | TGTGCCAGCAGTCGAGGACTAGCGGGGGATACGCAGTATTTT | CASSRGLAGDTQYF
. | TRBJ2-3 | . | TRBV11-2 | TGTGCCAGCAGCTCGCGAAGGGCTACGCAGTATTTT | CASSSRRATQYF
. | TRBJ1-2 | . | TRBV2 | TGTGCCAGCAGTGTCGGGGACGACTATGGCTACACCTTC | CASSVGDDYGYTF
few | TRBJ1-1 | . | TRBV19 | TGTGCCAGTAGTACCGGGGACCCGCAGAGACCCACTGAAGCTTTCTTT | CASSTGDPQRPTEAFF
. | TRBJ1-1 | TRBD1 | TRBV5-1 | TGCGCCAGCAGCCGGACAGGGACTGAAGCTTTCTTT | CASSRTGTEAFF
. | TRBJ1-1 | . | TRBV19 | TGTGCCGCCGCTCTCGGGGGGAACACTGAAGCTTTCTTT | CAAALGGNTEAFF
. | TRBJ1-2 | . | TRBV4-2 | TGTGCCAGCAGCCAAGATTCTACCCTCTATGGCTACACCTTC | CASSQDSTLYGYTF
. | TRBJ2-5 | . | TRBV6-7 | TGTGCCAGCAGTGCGGGACCCGACCAAGAGACCCAGTACTTC | CASSAGPDQETQYF
. | TRBJ2-3 | . | TRBV7-2 | TGTGCCAGCCGCCACAGGGTTTCCACAGATACGCAGTATTTT | CASRHRVSTDTQYF
few | TRBJ2-4 | . | TRBV2 | TGTGCCAGCAGTGAGGAGGGTAGCTCAGGGGGGGACATTCAGTACTTC | CASSEEGSSGGDIQYF
. | TRBJ2-3 | . | TRBV5-7 | TGTGCCAGCAGCTTGTGGGACGGGCAGTATTTT | CASSLWDGQYF
. | TRBJ2-2 | . | TRBV20-1 | TGCAGTGCTAGAGTTGGAGGGGAGCTGTTTTTT | CSARVGGELFF